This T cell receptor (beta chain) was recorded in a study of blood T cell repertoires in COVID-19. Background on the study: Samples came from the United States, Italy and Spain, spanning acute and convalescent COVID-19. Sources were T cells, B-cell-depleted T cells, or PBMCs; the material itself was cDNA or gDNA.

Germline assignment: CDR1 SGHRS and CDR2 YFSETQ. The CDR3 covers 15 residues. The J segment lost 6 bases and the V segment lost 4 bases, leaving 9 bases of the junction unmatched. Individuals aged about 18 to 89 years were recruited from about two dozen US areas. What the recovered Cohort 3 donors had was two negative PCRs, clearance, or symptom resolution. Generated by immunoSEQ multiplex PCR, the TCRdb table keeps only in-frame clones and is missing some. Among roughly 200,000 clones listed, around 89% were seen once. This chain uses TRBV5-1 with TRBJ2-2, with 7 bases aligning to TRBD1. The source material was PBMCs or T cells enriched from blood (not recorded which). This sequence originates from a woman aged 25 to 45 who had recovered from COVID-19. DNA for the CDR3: TGCGCCAGCAGCCCCGGACAGGATTGGGCCGGGGAGCTGTTTTTT. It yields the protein CASSPGQDWAGELFF.